This T cell receptor (beta chain) was documented in a study of cytomegalovirus exposure and HLA in healthy donors. CDR1 is SGHTA, CDR2 FQGNSA, per germline. This CDR3 has 18 residues. V dropped 1 base and J dropped 0 bases, with 16 bases sitting between them. A multiplex PCR was run with 60 Vbeta primers and 13 Jbeta primers. Libraries were prepared by immunoSEQ multiplex PCR; TCRdb keeps only in-frame clonotypes and omits some of them. The sample lists roughly 110,000 clones, around 64% occurring once. The chain carries TRBV7-2 and TRBJ1-3; D is uncertain. The sample consisted of PBMCs. The TCR originated in a woman in her 30s in good health and CMV-seronegative. In DNA form, the CDR3 reads TGTGCCAGCAGCTTAGGGCCAGACTTACTATACTCTGGAAACACCATATATTTT. It encodes CASSLGPDLLYSGNTIYF.